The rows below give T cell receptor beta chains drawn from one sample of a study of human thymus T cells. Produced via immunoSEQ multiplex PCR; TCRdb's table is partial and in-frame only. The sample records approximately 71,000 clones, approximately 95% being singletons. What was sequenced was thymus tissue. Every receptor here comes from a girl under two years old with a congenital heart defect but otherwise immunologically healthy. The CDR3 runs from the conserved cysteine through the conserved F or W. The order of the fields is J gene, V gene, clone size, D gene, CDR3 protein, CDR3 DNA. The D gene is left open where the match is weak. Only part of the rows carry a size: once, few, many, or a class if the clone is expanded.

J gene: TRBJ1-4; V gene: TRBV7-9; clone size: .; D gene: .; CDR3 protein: CASSLAHSRGGEKLFF; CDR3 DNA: TGTGCCAGCAGCTTGGCCCACAGTCGGGGGGGTGAAAAACTGTTTTTT
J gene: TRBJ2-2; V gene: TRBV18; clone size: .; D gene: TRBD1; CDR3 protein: CASSPLEQGCTGELFF; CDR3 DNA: TGTGCCAGCTCACCACTTGAACAGGGGTGCACCGGGGAGCTGTTTTTT
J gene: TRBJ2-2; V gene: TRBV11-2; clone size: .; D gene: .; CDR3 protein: CASNPHRVNTGELFF; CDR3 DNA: TGTGCCAGCAACCCCCACCGGGTGAACACCGGGGAGCTGTTTTTT
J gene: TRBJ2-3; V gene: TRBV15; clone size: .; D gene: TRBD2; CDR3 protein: CATSRDELADTDTQYF; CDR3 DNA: TGTGCCACCAGCAGAGATGAACTAGCGGACACAGATACGCAGTATTTT
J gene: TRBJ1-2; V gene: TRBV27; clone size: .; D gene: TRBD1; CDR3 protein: CASSLGGQGSFYGYTF; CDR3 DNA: TGTGCCAGCAGTTTAGGTGGACAGGGGTCATTCTATGGCTACACCTTC
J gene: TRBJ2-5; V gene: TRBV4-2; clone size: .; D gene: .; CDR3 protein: CASSQDLEASVSQETQYF; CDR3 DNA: TGTGCCAGCAGCCAAGATCTTGAGGCTAGCGTGTCCCAAGAGACCCAGTACTTC
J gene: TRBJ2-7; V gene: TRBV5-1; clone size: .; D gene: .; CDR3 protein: CASSLETRRFPSSYEQYF; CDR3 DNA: TGCGCCAGCAGCTTGGAGACAAGACGGTTCCCGTCCTCCTACGAGCAGTACTTC
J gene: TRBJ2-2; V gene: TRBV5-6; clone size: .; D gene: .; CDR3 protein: CASSYGGELFF; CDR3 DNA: TGTGCCAGCAGCTATGGCGGGGAGCTGTTTTTT
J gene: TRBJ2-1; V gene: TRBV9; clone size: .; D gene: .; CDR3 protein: CASSVRGEHRFDNEQFF; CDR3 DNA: TGTGCCAGCAGCGTGAGAGGGGAACACCGCTTTGACAATGAGCAGTTCTTC
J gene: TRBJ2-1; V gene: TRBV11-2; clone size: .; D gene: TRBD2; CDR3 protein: CASSPHSGRGNEQFF; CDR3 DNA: TGTGCCAGCAGCCCCCATAGCGGGAGGGGCAATGAGCAGTTCTTC
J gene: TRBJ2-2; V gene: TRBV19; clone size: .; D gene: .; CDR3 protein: CASSSPGELFF; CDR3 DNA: TGTGCCAGTAGCAGTCCCGGGGAGCTGTTTTTT
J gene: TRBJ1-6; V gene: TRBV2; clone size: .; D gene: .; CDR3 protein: CASRVQGGENSPLHF; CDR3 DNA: TGTGCCAGCAGGGTACAGGGCGGAGAAAATTCACCCCTCCACTTT
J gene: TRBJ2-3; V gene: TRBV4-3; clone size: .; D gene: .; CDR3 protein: CASSQGGARNRQESSTDTQYF; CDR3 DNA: TGCGCCAGCAGCCAAGGCGGGGCGCGGAATCGTCAGGAAAGTAGCACAGATACGCAGTATTTT
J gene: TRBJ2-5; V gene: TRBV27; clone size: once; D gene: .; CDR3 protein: CASSKKYQETQYF; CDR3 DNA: TGTGCCAGCAGTAAAAAGTACCAAGAGACCCAGTACTTC
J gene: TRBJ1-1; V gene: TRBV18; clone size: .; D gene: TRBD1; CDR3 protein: CASSPRTGPNTEAFF; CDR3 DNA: TGTGCCAGCTCACCAAGGACAGGACCGAACACTGAAGCTTTCTTT
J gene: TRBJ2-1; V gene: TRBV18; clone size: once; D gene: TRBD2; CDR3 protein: CASSHTSGEQFF; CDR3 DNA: TGTGCCAGCTCGCATACTAGCGGTGAGCAGTTCTTC
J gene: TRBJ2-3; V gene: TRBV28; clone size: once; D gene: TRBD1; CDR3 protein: CASSEKLTGGFLTDTQYF; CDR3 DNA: TGTGCCAGCAGCGAAAAACTGACAGGGGGCTTCCTCACAGATACGCAGTATTTT
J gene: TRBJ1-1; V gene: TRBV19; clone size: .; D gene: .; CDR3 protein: CAGRDVKGGAFF; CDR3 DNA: TGTGCCGGACGGGACGTAAAGGGGGGAGCTTTCTTT
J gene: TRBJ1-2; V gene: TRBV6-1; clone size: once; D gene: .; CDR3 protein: CASTERYGYTF; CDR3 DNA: TGTGCCAGCACCGAGCGGTATGGCTACACCTTC
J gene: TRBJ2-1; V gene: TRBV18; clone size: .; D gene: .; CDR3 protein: CASSPTEINEQFF; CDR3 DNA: TGTGCCAGCTCACCCACAGAGATTAATGAGCAGTTCTTC
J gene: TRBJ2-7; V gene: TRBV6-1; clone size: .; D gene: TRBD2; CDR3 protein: CASAGRGGRAYEQYF; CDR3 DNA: TGTGCCAGCGCCGGGAGGGGCGGGAGGGCCTACGAGCAGTACTTC
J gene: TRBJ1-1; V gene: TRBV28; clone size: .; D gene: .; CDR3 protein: CASREKGGTEAFF; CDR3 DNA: TGTGCCAGCAGGGAGAAGGGGGGCACTGAAGCTTTCTTT
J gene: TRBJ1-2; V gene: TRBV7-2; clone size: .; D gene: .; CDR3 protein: CASSLCGQRPYGYTF; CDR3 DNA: TGTGCCAGCAGCTTATGTGGCCAGAGGCCCTATGGCTACACCTTC
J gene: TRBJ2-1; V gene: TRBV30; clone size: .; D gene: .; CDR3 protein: CAWSVGSGPRGEQFF; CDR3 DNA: TGTGCCTGGAGTGTAGGCTCAGGGCCCCGGGGTGAGCAGTTCTTC
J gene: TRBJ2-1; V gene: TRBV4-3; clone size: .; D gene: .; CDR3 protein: CASSGGSGRGGNNEQFF; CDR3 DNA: TGCGCCAGCAGCGGGGGATCCGGCCGGGGCGGGAACAATGAGCAGTTCTTC
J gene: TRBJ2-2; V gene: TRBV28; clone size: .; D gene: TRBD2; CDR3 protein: CASSLMGGLAGNTGELFF; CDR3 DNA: TGTGCCAGCTCCCTAATGGGAGGACTAGCGGGGAACACCGGGGAGCTGTTTTTT
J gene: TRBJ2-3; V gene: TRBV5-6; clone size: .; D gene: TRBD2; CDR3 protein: CASSVRLAGDADTQYF; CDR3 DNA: TGTGCCAGCAGCGTAAGACTAGCGGGAGATGCGGATACGCAGTATTTT
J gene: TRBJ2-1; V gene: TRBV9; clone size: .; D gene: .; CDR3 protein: CASSPTGGEARGGSTPHNEQFF; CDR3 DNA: TGTGCCAGCAGCCCTACGGGCGGGGAGGCCAGGGGGGGCTCTACACCCCACAATGAGCAGTTCTTC
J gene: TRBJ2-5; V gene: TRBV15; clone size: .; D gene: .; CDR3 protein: CATSSRTDQGETQYF; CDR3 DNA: TGTGCCACCAGCTCCCGGACCGACCAGGGGGAGACCCAGTACTTC
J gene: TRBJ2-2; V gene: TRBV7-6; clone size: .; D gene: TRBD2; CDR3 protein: CASSLARGGPSTGELFF; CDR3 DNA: TGTGCCAGCAGCTTAGCTCGGGGGGGACCATCCACCGGGGAGCTGTTTTTT
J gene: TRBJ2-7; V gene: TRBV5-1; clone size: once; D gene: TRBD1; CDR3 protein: CASSPNRGRRGTIYEQYF; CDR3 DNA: TGCGCCAGCAGCCCCAACAGGGGGCGACGCGGAACCATCTACGAGCAGTACTTC